The text below deals with one T cell receptor beta chain. Its target is not known. Produced via immunoSEQ multiplex PCR; TCRdb's table is partial and in-frame only. This repertoire shows roughly 5,200 clones, around 86% found once; its top ten account for under 4.5%. The data were obtained in a study of T cell repertoires in ileal Crohn's disease. The study, taken as a whole, reports: Sorted CD8 T cells held more high-frequency clones than CD4. All patients with clonality above 26.8% had endoscopic recurrence.

The CDR3 loop spans 13 amino acids. Germline CDR1 and CDR2: SGDLS and YYNGEE. Trimming shortened V by 4 bases and J by 6 bases, and 13 bases separated the two germline ends. Time point here: proximal margin of the surgical specimen (macroscopically non-inflamed). V is TRBV9 and J is TRBJ1-2; no definite D call. The TCR comes from an adult with Crohn's disease. The sequenced material came from ileal tissue. The CDR3 DNA reads as TGTGCCAGCAGCCCCGAAGGCAGTGATGGCTACACCTTC. It translates to CASSPEGSDGYTF. Using reference TRBV9 and TRBJ1-2 for the parts outside the CDR3, the full variable domain is DSGVTQTPKHLITATGQRVTLRCSPRSGDLSVYWYQQSLDQGLQFLIQYYNGEERAKGNILERFSAQQFPDLHSELNLSSLELGDSALYFCASSPEGSDGYTFGSGTRLTVV.